The 25 T cell receptor beta chains listed next were all sequenced from one sample in a study of T-cell memory formation after mild COVID-19. TCRdb re-called the 5' RACE reads with MiXCR, one entry per CDR3 protein. The sample lists just under 150,000 distinct CDR3 sequences, about a fifth occurring once. The sample taken for sequencing was PBMCs or a T cell subset sorted from them (not recorded which). All receptors come from an adult woman who had mild COVID-19 (a few samples of this study predate the infection). Cell type and time point are not known.

This clonotype was seen more than once but under ten times. The chain joins TRBV20-1 to TRBJ2-7, with D perhaps matching TRBD1 (7 bases). CDR3 length: 14 residues. CDR1 DFQATT and CDR2 SNEGSKA come from the germline V gene (reference sequence). The V and J ends lost 6 bases and 7 bases respectively, with 22 bases between them. This CDR3 is CSARRGQRTFEQYF. CDR3 nucleotide sequence: TGCAGTGCCCGGAGGGGACAGAGGACCTTTGAGCAGTACTTC.

V and J are TRBV12-3 or TRBV12-4 and TRBJ2-5; D ambiguous. V lost 5 bases to trimming and J lost 7 bases, with 11 bases between them. The CDR3 covers 12 residues. CDR3 DNA: TGTGCCAGCAGTATCACTATTCGGACCCAGTACTTC. Translation gives CASSITIRTQYF.

J is TRBJ2-3 and V is TRBV6-5; a weak D match, TRBD1 (6 bases). The CDR3 totals 13 residues. The V gene's germline CDR1 is MNHEY and CDR2 SVGAGI. Trimming removed 0 bases from V and 7 bases from J, with 8 bases in between. CDR3: CASSYSRGNTQYF. In DNA form, the CDR3 reads TGTGCCAGCAGTTACTCGAGGGGGAATACGCAGTATTTT.

The J gene is TRBJ2-5, the V gene TRBV20-1; tentatively, D is TRBD2 (6 bases). Germline V gene data show CDR1 as DFQATT and CDR2 as SNEGSKA (reference sequence). This CDR3 comprises 15 residues. V was trimmed by 4 bases and J by 0 bases, leaving 15 bases between them. For the CDR3, the DNA is TGCAGTGCTAAAGGGACTTCTTCGTACCAAGAGACCCAGTACTTC. Amino acid sequence: CSAKGTSSYQETQYF.

The chain links TRBV7-8 to TRBJ2-1, with 9 bases that match TRBD1. The trim removed 1 base at V and 8 bases at J, leaving 12 bases unmatched. Germline V CDR1 and CDR2: SGHVS, FQNEAQ. The CDR3 spans 17 residues. CDR3 region: CASSLEWDRVKKDEQFF. CDR3 DNA: TGTGCCAGCAGCTTAGAGTGGGACAGGGTCAAGAAGGATGAGCAGTTCTTC. The whole variable domain, filled in from reference TRBV7-8 and TRBJ2-1, reads GAGVSQSPRYKVAKRGQDVALRCDPISGHVSLFWYQQALGQGPEFLTYFQNEAQLDKSGLPSDRFFAERPEGSVSTLKIQRTQQEDSAVYLCASSLEWDRVKKDEQFFGPGTRLTVL.

CDR3 region: CSVDYSYNEQFF. The DNA for the CDR3 is TGCAGTGTTGACTACTCCTACAATGAGCAGTTCTTC. The genes are TRBV20-1 and TRBJ2-1, with D perhaps matching TRBD2 (5 bases). Germline CDR1 and CDR2: DFQATT and SNEGSKA (reference sequence). Between the trimmed V and J ends, which lost 7 bases and 0 bases, there was a span of 7 bases. This CDR3 contains 12 residues.

The chain couples TRBV7-2 to TRBJ2-7; 13 positions agree with TRBD2. CDR1 is SGHTA, CDR2 FQGNSA, per germline. This CDR3 contains 15 residues. Trimming at V came to 5 bases and at J to 3 bases, leaving 4 bases not matched to a gene. As DNA, the CDR3 is TGTGCCAGCAGCGCCCGGACTAGCGGGGGCTACGAGCAGTACTTC. Amino acid sequence: CASSARTSGGYEQYF.

The V call is TRBV5-1, the J call TRBJ2-1; TRBD2 is a possible D gene (5 bases). CDR3 size: 17 residues. CDR1 SGHRS and CDR2 YFSETQ come from the germline V gene. Trimming pared 4 bases from V and 0 bases from J, leaving 17 bases between. The CDR3 loop is CASSPEGRAGSYNEQFF. The DNA for the CDR3 is TGCGCCAGCAGCCCCGAGGGCCGGGCGGGCTCCTACAATGAGCAGTTCTTC. Together with reference TRBV5-1 and TRBJ2-1, the CDR3 gives the full variable domain: KAGVTQTPRYLIKTRGQQVTLSCSPISGHRSVSWYQQTPGQGLQFLFEYFSETQRNKGNFPGRFSGRQFSNSRSEMNVSTLELGDSALYLCASSPEGRAGSYNEQFFGPGTRLTVL.

This clonotype showed up just a few times. The chain has TRBV5-1 and TRBJ2-3; TRBD2 is a possible D gene (6 bases). Trimming shortened V by 4 bases and J by 5 bases, and 8 bases separated the two germline ends. Germline CDR1 reads SGHRS; CDR2 reads YFSETQ. The CDR3 totals 12 residues. The CDR3 reads CASSTGGDTQYF. DNA for the CDR3: TGCGCCAGCAGCACCGGGGGAGATACGCAGTATTTT.

The V call is TRBV12-3 or TRBV12-4, the J call TRBJ1-4; TRBD1 matches 11 bases. Trimming cost V 4 bases and J 8 bases; bases outside gene matches: 15. The CDR3 spans 18 residues. The CDR3 sequence: CASSSPRDWDRGKEKLFF. In DNA form, the CDR3 reads TGTGCCAGCAGTTCGCCCCGAGACTGGGACAGGGGGAAGGAAAAACTGTTTTTT.

V gene TRBV7-6 combines with J gene TRBJ2-2; the D call may be TRBD1 or TRBD2 (7 bases each). V dropped 5 bases and J dropped 0 bases, with 19 bases sitting between them. CDR1 is SGHVS, CDR2 FNYEAQ, per germline. CDR3 length: 18 residues. The CDR3 loop is CASSPQGGGRSNTGELFF. The DNA for the CDR3 is TGTGCCAGCAGCCCCCAGGGGGGCGGGAGATCGAACACCGGGGAGCTGTTTTTT.

The chain employs TRBV7-3 and TRBJ2-7; 7 bases are shared with TRBD2. V shed 5 bases, J shed 4 bases, and the junction held 5 bases outside the gene matches. This CDR3 contains 13 residues. Germline lookup yields CDR1 SGHTA and CDR2 FQGTGA. This chain's CDR3 is CASSPGGPYEQYF. Written as DNA, the CDR3 is TGTGCCAGCAGCCCGGGGGGACCATACGAGCAGTACTTC.

V usage is TRBV7-3 and J usage is TRBJ1-2; D is uncertain. This CDR3 comprises 13 residues. Germline V CDR1 and CDR2: SGHTA, FQGTGA. V was pared by 0 bases and J by 3 bases, with 5 bases between. The CDR3 DNA reads as TGTGCCAGCAGCTTAACGGGGTACTATGGCTACACCTTC. It translates to CASSLTGYYGYTF.

The chain links TRBV7-2 to TRBJ2-1, with D unclear. The germline V gene has CDR1 SGHTA and CDR2 FQGNSA. The CDR3 is made up of 11 amino acids. The V and J ends lost 2 bases and 7 bases respectively, with 3 bases between them. DNA of the CDR3: TGTGCCAGCAGCTTAAGGAATGAGCAGTTCTTC. It specifies CASSLRNEQFF.

This clonotype turned up a few times. This chain links TRBV6-5 with TRBJ2-6, with a tentative D call TRBD2 (6 bases). V was pared by 7 bases and J by 0 bases, with 19 bases between. The CDR3 loop spans 18 amino acids. Germline CDR1 MNHEY, CDR2 SVGAGI. CDR3 nucleotides: TGTGCCAGCACCTCTCTATCCCGGGGGAGCTCTGGGGCCAACGTCCTGACTTTC. Amino acids: CASTSLSRGSSGANVLTF.

This clonotype was recorded a few times. The chain joins TRBV2 to TRBJ2-3; 8 bases map to TRBD2. After removal of 7 bases from V and 1 base from J, the junction contained 7 bases not matched to a gene. Germline lookup yields CDR1 SNHLY and CDR2 FYNNEI. This CDR3 is 15 amino acids long. The CDR3 sequence is CASTTGGAGTDTQYF. CDR3 bases: TGTGCCAGCACCACCGGGGGGGCCGGCACAGATACGCAGTATTTT.

This clonotype turned up a few times. The rearrangement uses TRBV20-1 and TRBJ2-7; 8 bases line up with TRBD1. The CDR3 runs 13 residues. From germline, CDR1 is DFQATT and CDR2 SNEGSKA (reference sequence). The V gene end was trimmed by 4 bases and the J gene end by 2 bases; junction bases not matched to a gene: 4. CDR3: CSATGGPTYEQYF. The CDR3 DNA follows: TGCAGTGCTACAGGGGGCCCCACCTACGAGCAGTACTTC.

The chain joins TRBV7-6 to TRBJ1-3; a weak D match, TRBD1 (6 bases). V lost 5 bases and J lost 7, with 15 bases in between. The V gene's germline CDR1 is SGHVS and CDR2 FNYEAQ. CDR3 size: 14 residues. The CDR3 reads CASSQRPTGNTIYF. The CDR3 DNA reads as TGTGCCAGCAGCCAGAGACCGACAGGCAACACCATATATTTT.

This rearrangement joins TRBV6-5 to TRBJ2-3; perhaps TRBD2 as D (6 bases). V was shortened by 2 bases and J by 1 base, with 16 bases between the two germline ends. Germline loops: CDR1 MNHEY, CDR2 SVGAGI. The length of the CDR3 is 17 residues. CDR3 loop: CASSYVFGGRRTDTQYF. The CDR3 nucleotides are TGTGCCAGCAGTTACGTCTTCGGAGGGCGCCGCACAGATACGCAGTATTTT.

This clonotype was seen a few times. The V gene is TRBV20-1, the J gene TRBJ2-7; D gene uncertain. Germline-derived CDR1 and CDR2 are DFQATT and SNEGSKA (reference sequence). The CDR3 is made up of 13 amino acids. Trimming stripped 0 bases from V and 4 bases from J, with 10 bases between. CDR3 residues: CSAREKFGYEQYF. The CDR3 DNA follows: TGCAGTGCTAGAGAGAAATTTGGATACGAGCAGTACTTC.

The gene calls are TRBV20-1 and TRBJ1-5; D ambiguous. Germline V CDR1 and CDR2: DFQATT, SNEGSKA (reference sequence). The V end was cut by 3 bases, the J end by 1 base, with 16 bases between. The CDR3 has 16 residues. CDR3 nucleotides: TGCAGTGCTAGTGGCCCTACGAGGGTAAGCAATCAGCCCCAGCATTTT. Protein product: CSASGPTRVSNQPQHF.

This clonotype was detected ten times or more. The gene calls are TRBV5-1 and TRBJ2-1, with D hard to call. V gave up 4 bases and J gave up 0 bases, with 14 bases separating them. CDR3 length equals 16 residues. The V gene's germline CDR1 is SGHRS and CDR2 YFSETQ. In DNA, the CDR3 is TGCGCCAGCAGCGCAGAAACGGGTATCTCCTACAATGAGCAGTTCTTC. This translates into CASSAETGISYNEQFF.

V usage is TRBV14 and J usage is TRBJ1-1; D not certain. The length of the CDR3 is 14 residues. The germline V gene encodes CDR1 SGHDN and CDR2 FVKESK. Trimming cost V 2 bases and J 5 bases, with 12 bases left between them. The CDR3 loop is CASSQIPTRTEAFF. The CDR3 nucleotides are TGTGCCAGCAGCCAAATTCCGACACGAACTGAAGCTTTCTTT. Full variable domain (missing parts from reference TRBV14 and TRBJ1-1): EAGVTQFPSHSVIEKGQTVTLRCDPISGHDNLYWYRRVMGKEIKFLLHFVKESKQDESGMPNNRFLAERTGGTYSTLKVQPAELEDSGVYFCASSQIPTRTEAFFGQGTRLTVV.

The chain joins TRBV5-1 to TRBJ2-3, with D maybe TRBD2 (7 bases). CDR1 is SGHRS, CDR2 YFSETQ, per germline. The CDR3 loop spans 17 amino acids. Trimming left V 0 bases short and J 2 bases short, with 16 bases between. The CDR3, as DNA: TGCGCCAGCAGCTTGGTCCCCACAGGGAGGGTCACAGATACGCAGTATTTT. This encodes CASSLVPTGRVTDTQYF.

This clonotype has a count of ten or more. The chain carries TRBV5-5 and TRBJ1-3; TRBD1 agrees at 9 bases. Germline CDR1 SGHKS, CDR2 YYEKEE (reference sequence). Trimming removed 1 base from V and 0 bases from J; junction bases left unmatched: 8. The CDR3 sequence is 18 residues long. The DNA for the CDR3 is TGTGCCAGCAGCTTGAACTACGGACAGGGGACCTCTGGAAACACCATATATTTT. Protein: CASSLNYGQGTSGNTIYF. Drawing the rest from reference TRBV5-5 and TRBJ1-3, the complete variable domain is DAGVTQSPTHLIKTRGQQVTLRCSPISGHKSVSWYQQVLGQGPQFIFQYYEKEERGRGNFPDRFSARQFPNYSSELNVNALLLGDSALYLCASSLNYGQGTSGNTIYFGEGSWLTVV.